The 18 T cell receptor beta chains in this list originate from one sample, sequenced in a study of siplizumab effects on memory and regulatory T cells. The data were produced by immunoSEQ multiplex PCR, yet TCRdb's version contains in-frame clones alone and is incomplete. The sample yields over 70,000 clones, around 89% seen once. The material sequenced was CD4+ T cells sorted from blood. These receptors were obtained from a human donor in good health.

CDR3 in amino acids: CASSPRTSGSYNEQFF. In DNA, the CDR3 is TGTGCCAGCAGCCCTCGGACTAGCGGGAGTTACAATGAGCAGTTCTTC. This chain connects TRBV5-4 to TRBJ2-1, with TRBD2 identical over 13 bases. Germline V lookup: CDR1 SGHNT, CDR2 YYREEE (reference sequence). The CDR3 is 16 amino acids. Losses at the gene ends were 4 bases for V and 4 bases for J; bases not matched to a gene: 5.

This clone was seen only a few times. V is TRBV12-5 and J is TRBJ2-2; 8 bases line up with TRBD1. The germline V gene encodes CDR1 LGHNT and CDR2 FRNRAP. The CDR3 contains 18 residues. Unmatched junction bases numbered 12, after V lost 1 base and J lost 5 bases. The CDR3 bases are TGTGCTAGTGGTTTGGACCGGACAGGGAGAAAGAGAACCGGGGAGCTGTTTTTT. It codes for CASGLDRTGRKRTGELFF.

This clone appeared a few times. V gene TRBV19 combines with J gene TRBJ2-1; tentatively, D is TRBD2 (5 bases). The V gene lost 0 bases and the J gene lost 2 bases, with 14 bases spanning the gap. The CDR3 sequence is 17 residues long. Germline-derived CDR1 and CDR2 are LNHDA and SQIVND (reference sequence). The CDR3 spells CASSIDRRRRPYNEQFF. CDR3 nucleotide sequence: TGTGCCAGTAGTATAGACAGGAGGCGTAGACCCTACAATGAGCAGTTCTTC.

This clone was picked up one time. The V and J genes are TRBV5-6 and TRBJ2-6; 7 bases line up with TRBD1. The germline CDR1 and CDR2 sequences are SGHDT and YYEEEE. The V and J ends lost 0 bases and 2 bases, in that order; junction bases with no gene match: 2. This CDR3 comprises 16 residues. The CDR3 loop reads CASSLEGGTGANVLTF. The CDR3 DNA is TGTGCCAGCAGCTTGGAAGGGGGCACTGGGGCCAACGTCCTGACTTTC.

The J gene is TRBJ2-1, the V gene TRBV6-6; 9 positions agree with TRBD1. Per the germline V gene, CDR1 is MNHNY and CDR2 is SVGAGI (reference sequence). There are 15 residues in the CDR3. Trimming cost V 5 bases and J 5 bases; bases outside gene matches: 7. The CDR3 protein is CASSRPGQGHNEQFF. CDR3 DNA: TGTGCCAGCAGTAGACCGGGACAGGGACACAATGAGCAGTTCTTC.

The rearrangement uses TRBV27 and TRBJ2-7; the D call may be TRBD1 or TRBD2 (5 bases each). Germline CDR1 reads MNHEY; CDR2 reads SMNVEV (reference sequence). This CDR3 has 15 residues. Trimming shortened V by 6 bases and J by 1 base, and 16 bases separated the two germline ends. The CDR3 nucleotides are TGTGCCAGCAGCCCCGGGGCAGGTTATTCCTACGAGCAGTACTTC. Protein: CASSPGAGYSYEQYF.

The CDR3 region is CASSVREDPYSGNTIYF. CDR3 sequence (DNA): TGTGCCAGCAGCGTGCGTGAGGACCCCTACTCTGGAAACACCATATATTTT. The chain joins TRBV9 to TRBJ1-3, with D unresolved. The germline gives CDR1 SGDLS, CDR2 YYNGEE. Trimming shortened V by 2 bases and J by 0 bases, and 15 bases separated the two germline ends. CDR3 length equals 17 residues.

The gene calls are TRBV27 and TRBJ2-7; D ambiguous. CDR1 and CDR2 from the germline V gene are MNHEY and SMNVEV (reference sequence). The CDR3 sequence is 15 residues long. Trimming stripped 8 bases from V and 2 bases from J, with 19 bases between. CDR3 protein: CASGPRLAATYEQYF. The CDR3 DNA reads TGTGCCAGCGGCCCGAGGTTGGCGGCAACCTACGAGCAGTACTTC.

The chain has TRBV6-1 and TRBJ2-7; 7 positions agree with TRBD1. CDR1 and CDR2 from the germline V gene are MNHNS and SASEGT. With 7 bases clipped from V and 3 bases from J, the junction kept 6 bases outside the gene matches. This CDR3 comprises 13 residues. In nucleotides, the CDR3 is TGTGCCAGCACCTCGGCAGGGGGCTACGAGCAGTACTTC. Translating it yields CASTSAGGYEQYF.

This chain connects TRBV10-2 to TRBJ1-3; D is ambiguous. Germline CDR1 WSHSY, CDR2 SAAADI. The CDR3 spans 13 residues. With 2 bases removed from V and 0 bases from J, the gap between germline ends came to 2 bases. CDR3 in amino acids: CASSEVSGNTIYF. In nucleotides, the CDR3 is TGCGCCAGCAGTGAGGTCTCTGGAAACACCATATATTTT.

The chain recombines TRBV11-3 with TRBJ2-1; 7 nucleotides agree with TRBD2. The V gene's germline CDR1 is SGHNT and CDR2 YENEEA. Losses at the gene ends were 3 bases for V and 2 bases for J; bases not matched to a gene: 7. The CDR3 contains 16 residues. CDR3 in amino acids: CASSFAGVLTYNEQFF. The CDR3, as DNA: TGTGCCAGCAGCTTCGCGGGAGTGCTGACCTACAATGAGCAGTTCTTC.

V gene TRBV10-3 combines with J gene TRBJ2-3; 12 bases agree with TRBD2. Trimming removed 7 bases from V and 1 base from J; junction bases left unmatched: 3. Per germline, CDR1 ENHRY and CDR2 SYGVKD. This CDR3 spans 15 amino acids. The CDR3 region has the DNA TGTGCCATCACACTAGCGGGAGGCGGCACAGATACGCAGTATTTT. It translates to CAITLAGGGTDTQYF.

The V gene is TRBV5-1, the J gene TRBJ2-3; 7 bases are shared with TRBD2. Germline CDR1 is SGHRS and CDR2 is YFSETQ. V gave up 4 bases and J gave up 3 bases; unmatched junction bases: 5. The CDR3 spans 14 residues. CDR3 in DNA: TGCGCCAGCAGCATCCCACTAGCGACAGATACGCAGTATTTT. It is translated as CASSIPLATDTQYF.

This chain uses TRBV7-3 with TRBJ1-3; no definite D call. Germline loops: CDR1 SGHTA, CDR2 FQGTGA. CDR3 length: 14 residues. The ends were cut back, 5 bases at V and 4 bases at J, with 12 bases in the middle. This CDR3 reads CASSPGGSGNTIYF. DNA for the CDR3: TGTGCCAGCAGCCCTGGTGGTTCGGGAAACACCATATATTTT.

This clone occurred once. The chain couples TRBV6-6 to TRBJ1-4; D is unresolved. Deletions cut 0 bases from V and 4 bases from J, with 12 bases between. The germline V gene encodes CDR1 MNHNY and CDR2 SVGAGI (reference sequence). CDR3 size: 16 residues. Written as DNA, the CDR3 is TGTGCCAGCAGTTACTCCTCTACGAGTGTTAATGAAAAACTGTTTTTT. This translates into CASSYSSTSVNEKLFF.

This sequence joins TRBV7-2 and TRBJ1-5; tentative D call: TRBD1 (5 bases). Per germline, CDR1 SGHTA and CDR2 FQGNSA. The CDR3 consists of 16 residues. Trimming took 5 bases from V and 2 from J, leaving 16 bases between them. CDR3 sequence: CASSLGGAAGNQPQHF. The CDR3 DNA reads TGTGCCAGCAGCCTCGGCGGGGCGGCGGGCAATCAGCCCCAGCATTTT.

CDR3 sequence reads: CASSDTETDGGYTF. CDR3 in DNA: TGTGCCAGCAGCGATACAGAGACCGACGGTGGCTACACCTTC. The chain has TRBV14 and TRBJ1-2; D is unresolved. In germline, CDR1 is SGHDN, CDR2 FVKESK. The V end was cut by 5 bases, the J end by 7 bases, with 17 bases between. The length of the CDR3 is 14 residues. Using reference TRBV14 and TRBJ1-2 for the parts outside the CDR3, the full variable domain is EAGVTQFPSHSVIEKGQTVTLRCDPISGHDNLYWYRRVMGKEIKFLLHFVKESKQDESGMPNNRFLAERTGGTYSTLKVQPAELEDSGVYFCASSDTETDGGYTFGSGTRLTVV.

The J gene is TRBJ2-7, the V gene TRBV6-1, with D perhaps given as TRBD1 or TRBD2 (5 bases each). CDR3 length equals 12 residues. Germline V CDR1 and CDR2: MNHNS, SASEGT. V lost 8 bases and J lost 4, with 12 bases in between. The CDR3 bases are TGTGCCAGCGGGACCCTTAGGTACGAGCAGTACTTC. Translation gives CASGTLRYEQYF.